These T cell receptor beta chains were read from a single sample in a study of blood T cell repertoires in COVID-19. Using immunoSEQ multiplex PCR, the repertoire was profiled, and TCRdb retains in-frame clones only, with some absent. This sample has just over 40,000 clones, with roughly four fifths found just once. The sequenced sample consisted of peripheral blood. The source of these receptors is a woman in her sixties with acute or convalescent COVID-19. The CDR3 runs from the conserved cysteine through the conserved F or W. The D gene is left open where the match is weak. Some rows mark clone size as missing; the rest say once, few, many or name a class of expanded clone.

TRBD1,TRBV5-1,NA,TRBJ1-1,TGCGCCAGCAGCCACGAGACAGGGAGTGGTACTGAAGCTTTCTTT,CASSHETGSGTEAFF
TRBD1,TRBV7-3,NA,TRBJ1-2,TGTGCCAGCAGCCCTGACCGGGACAGTGTCTATGGCTACACCTTC,CASSPDRDSVYGYTF
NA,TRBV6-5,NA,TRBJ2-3,TGTGCCAGCAGGGTGGGAGGTTCAGGCGATACGCAGTATTTT,CASRVGGSGDTQYF
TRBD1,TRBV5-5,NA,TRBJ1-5,TGTGCCAGCAGTCGACAGGGGCTAGCCGATCAGCCCCAGCATTTT,CASSRQGLADQPQHF
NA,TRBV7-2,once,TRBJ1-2,TGTGCCAGCAGCTTAGGGAGGGGAGAGAGTGGCTACACCTTC,CASSLGRGESGYTF
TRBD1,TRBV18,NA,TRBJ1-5,TGTGCCAGCTCACCAGAGGGGACAGGGACTGTCGGCAATCAGCCCCAGCATTTT,CASSPEGTGTVGNQPQHF
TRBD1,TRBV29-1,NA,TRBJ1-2,TGCAGCGTTGAACTTAGGACAGGGGTTGGCTACACCTTC,CSVELRTGVGYTF
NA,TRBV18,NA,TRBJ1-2,TGTGCCAGCTCACTAAAGACAACTCCTAACTATGGCTACACCTTC,CASSLKTTPNYGYTF
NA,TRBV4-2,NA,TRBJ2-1,TGTGCCAGCAGCCAAGACCTACCCAATGAGCAGTTCTTC,CASSQDLPNEQFF
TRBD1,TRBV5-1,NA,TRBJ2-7,TGCGCCAGCAGCTTACAGGGGCCGACCTACGAGCAGTACTTC,CASSLQGPTYEQYF
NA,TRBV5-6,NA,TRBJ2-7,TGTGCCAGCAGCTTGGAGGCAGGGGAGCAGTACTTC,CASSLEAGEQYF
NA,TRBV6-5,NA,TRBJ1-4,TGTGCCAGCAGTTACTCTTCCGGTGTAGTTGAAAAACTGTTTTTT,CASSYSSGVVEKLFF
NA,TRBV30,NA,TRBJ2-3,TGTGCCTGGAGTTCCAGGGGTGGCACAGATACGCAGTATTTT,CAWSSRGGTDTQYF
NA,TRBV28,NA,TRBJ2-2,TGTGCCAGCAGTCGTCGTCTAGCCAACACCGGGGAGCTGTTTTTT,CASSRRLANTGELFF
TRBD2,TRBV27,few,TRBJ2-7,TGTGCCAGCAGCCCTAGCGGGTCGGGGACCTACGAGCAGTACTTC,CASSPSGSGTYEQYF
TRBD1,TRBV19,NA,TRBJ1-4,TGTGCCAGTAGCGACAGGGGTACAACTAATGAAAAACTGTTTTTT,CASSDRGTTNEKLFF
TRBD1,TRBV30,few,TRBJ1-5,TGTGCCTGGAGTCGACAGGGGAGGCAGCCCCAGCATTTT,CAWSRQGRQPQHF
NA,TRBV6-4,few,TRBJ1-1,TGTGCCAGCAGGGCCAGAGAGGCCCCGAACACTGAAGCTTTCTTT,CASRAREAPNTEAFF
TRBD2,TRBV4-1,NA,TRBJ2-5,TGCGCCAGCAGCCCCCCGCCCGGGAGGGCCCAAGAGACCCAGTACTTC,CASSPPPGRAQETQYF
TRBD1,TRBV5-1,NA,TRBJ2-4,TGCGCCAGCACCACGGACCCCGGACAGGGTCGTATTCAGTACTTC,CASTTDPGQGRIQYF
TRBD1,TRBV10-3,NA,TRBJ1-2,TGTGCCATCAGCCAAGGGACAGGGCTGAACTATGGCTACACCTTC,CAISQGTGLNYGYTF
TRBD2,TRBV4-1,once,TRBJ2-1,TGCGCCAGCAGCCGAGTAAGCGGGAGCTCCTACAATGAGCAGTTCTTC,CASSRVSGSSYNEQFF
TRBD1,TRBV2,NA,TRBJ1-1,TGTGCCAGCAGAACAGGGGCGACGAACACTGAAGCTTTCTTT,CASRTGATNTEAFF
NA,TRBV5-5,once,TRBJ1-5,TGTGCCAGCAGCCCCCGGGATCCCGGGCAGCCCCAGCATTTT,CASSPRDPGQPQHF
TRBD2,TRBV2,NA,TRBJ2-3,TGTGCCAGCAGTGAAGGGGCTAGCGGGAGGGCTAGCACAGATACGCAGTATTTT,CASSEGASGRASTDTQYF